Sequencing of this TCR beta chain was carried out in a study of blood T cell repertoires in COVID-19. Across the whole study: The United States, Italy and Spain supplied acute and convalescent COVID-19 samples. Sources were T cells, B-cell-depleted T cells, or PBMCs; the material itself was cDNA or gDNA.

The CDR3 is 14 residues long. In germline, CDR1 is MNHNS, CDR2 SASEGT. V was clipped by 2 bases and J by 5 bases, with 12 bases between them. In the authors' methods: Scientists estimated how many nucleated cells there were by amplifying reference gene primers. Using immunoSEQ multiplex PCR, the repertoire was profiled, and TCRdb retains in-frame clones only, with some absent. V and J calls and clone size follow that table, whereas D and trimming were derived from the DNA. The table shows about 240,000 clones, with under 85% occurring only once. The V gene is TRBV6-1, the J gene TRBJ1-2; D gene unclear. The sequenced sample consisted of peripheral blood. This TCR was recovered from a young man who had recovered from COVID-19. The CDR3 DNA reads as TGTGCCAGCAGTGAAAGTGGGCCCTTTTATGGCTACACCTTC. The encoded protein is CASSESGPFYGYTF.